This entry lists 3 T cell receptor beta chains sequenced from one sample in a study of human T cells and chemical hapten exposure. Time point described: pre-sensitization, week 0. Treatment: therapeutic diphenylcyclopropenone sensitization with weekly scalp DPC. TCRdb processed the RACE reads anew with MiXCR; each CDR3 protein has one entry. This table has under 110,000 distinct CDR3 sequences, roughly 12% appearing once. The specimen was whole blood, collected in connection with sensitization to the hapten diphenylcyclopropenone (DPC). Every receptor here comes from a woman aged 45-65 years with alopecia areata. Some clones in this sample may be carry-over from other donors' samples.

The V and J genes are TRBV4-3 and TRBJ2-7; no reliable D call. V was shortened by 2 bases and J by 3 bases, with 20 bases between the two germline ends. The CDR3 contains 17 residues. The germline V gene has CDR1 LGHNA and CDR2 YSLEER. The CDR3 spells CASSQLPFYQSFYEQYF. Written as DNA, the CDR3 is TGCGCCAGCAGCCAATTACCTTTTTACCAGTCTTTCTACGAGCAGTACTTC.

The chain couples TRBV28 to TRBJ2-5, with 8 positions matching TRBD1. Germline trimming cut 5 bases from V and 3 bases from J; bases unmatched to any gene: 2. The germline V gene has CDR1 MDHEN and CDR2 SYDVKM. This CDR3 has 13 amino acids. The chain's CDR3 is CASSRDRKETQYF. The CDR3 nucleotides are TGTGCCAGCAGTAGGGACAGGAAAGAGACCCAGTACTTC.

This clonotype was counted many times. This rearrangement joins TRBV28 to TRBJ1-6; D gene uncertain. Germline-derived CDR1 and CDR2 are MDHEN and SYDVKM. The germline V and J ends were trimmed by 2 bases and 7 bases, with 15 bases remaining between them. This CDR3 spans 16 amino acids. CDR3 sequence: CASSLNALEGNSPLHF. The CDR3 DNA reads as TGTGCCAGCAGTTTAAATGCTCTTGAAGGGAATTCACCCCTCCACTTT.